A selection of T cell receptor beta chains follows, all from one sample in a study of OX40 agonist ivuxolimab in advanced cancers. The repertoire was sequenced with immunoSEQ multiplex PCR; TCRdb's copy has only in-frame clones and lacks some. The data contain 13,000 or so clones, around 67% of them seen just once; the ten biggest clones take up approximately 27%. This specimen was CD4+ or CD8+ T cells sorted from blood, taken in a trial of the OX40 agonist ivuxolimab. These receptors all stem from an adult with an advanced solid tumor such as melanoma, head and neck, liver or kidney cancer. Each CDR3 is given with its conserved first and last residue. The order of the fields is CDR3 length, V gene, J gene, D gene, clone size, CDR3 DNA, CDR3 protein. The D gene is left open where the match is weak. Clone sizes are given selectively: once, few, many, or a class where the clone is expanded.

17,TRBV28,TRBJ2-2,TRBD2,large,TGTGCCAGCAACCTGGGGACTAGCGGGAGCGGGGCCGGGGAGCTGTTTTTT,CASNLGTSGSGAGELFF
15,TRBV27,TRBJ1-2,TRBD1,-,TGTGCCAGCAGTTCCGACATAAACAGGGGCTATGGCTACACCTTC,CASSSDINRGYGYTF
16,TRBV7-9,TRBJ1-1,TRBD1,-,TGTGCCAGCAGCGCCCGGACAGGGGGCGAGCGGACTGAAGCTTTCTTT,CASSARTGGERTEAFF
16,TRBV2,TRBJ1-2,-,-,TGTGCCAGCAGTGAAGCGCTTGGAGGGTGGGACTATGGCTACACCTTC,CASSEALGGWDYGYTF
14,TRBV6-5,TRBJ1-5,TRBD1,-,TGTGCCAGCAGCCTCGGGACAGGGAATCAGCCCCAGCATTTT,CASSLGTGNQPQHF
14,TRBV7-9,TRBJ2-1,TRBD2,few,TGTGCCAGCAGCTTGACTAGCGGTTACAATGAGCAGTTCTTC,CASSLTSGYNEQFF
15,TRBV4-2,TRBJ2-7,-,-,TGTGCCAGCAGCCAAGAAGATGGCGGGGCCTACGAGCAGTACTTC,CASSQEDGGAYEQYF
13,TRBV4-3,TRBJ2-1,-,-,TGCGCCAGCAGCCAAGATGTTCGAGATGAGCAGTTCTTC,CASSQDVRDEQFF
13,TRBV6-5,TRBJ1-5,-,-,TGTGCCAGCAGCGACAGGTTAGGGCAGCCCCAGCATTTT,CASSDRLGQPQHF
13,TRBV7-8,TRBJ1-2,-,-,TGTGCCAGCAGCTTAGGGGGAAGTGGGGACTACACCTTC,CASSLGGSGDYTF
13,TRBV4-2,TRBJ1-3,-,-,TGTGCCAGCAGCCAAGAAAATAGAAACACCATATATTTT,CASSQENRNTIYF
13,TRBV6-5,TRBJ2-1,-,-,TGTGCCAGCACCACGGACGCCTACAATGAGCAGTTCTTC,CASTTDAYNEQFF
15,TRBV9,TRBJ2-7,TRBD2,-,TGTGCCAGCAGCGTTGATCGGGGGGGTTCCTACGAGCAGTACTTC,CASSVDRGGSYEQYF
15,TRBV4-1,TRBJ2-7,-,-,TGCGCCAGCAGCCAGGGAAGCGGGCCTACCTACGAGCAGTACTTC,CASSQGSGPTYEQYF
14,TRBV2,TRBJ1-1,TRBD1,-,TGTGCCAGCAGGGATTGGACAGGGAGAACTGAAGCTTTCTTT,CASRDWTGRTEAFF
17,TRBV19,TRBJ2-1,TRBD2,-,TGTGCCAGTACTCACTACGGGGGGGAGAGCTCCTACAATGAGCAGTTCTTC,CASTHYGGESSYNEQFF
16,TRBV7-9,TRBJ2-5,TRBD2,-,TGTGCCAGCAGCTTAGTCGGGGGGGCCTCCCAAGAGACCCAGTACTTC,CASSLVGGASQETQYF
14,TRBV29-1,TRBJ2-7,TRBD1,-,TGCAGCGTCCTTCGACAGGGTGAGGGGTACGAGCAGTACTTC,CSVLRQGEGYEQYF
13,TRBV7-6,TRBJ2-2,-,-,TGTGCCAGCAGCTCGACTGGGACCGGGGAGCTGTTTTTT,CASSSTGTGELFF
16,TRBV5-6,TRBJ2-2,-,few,TGTGCCAGCAGCTGGGGGACTCCGGCGAACACCGGGGAGCTGTTTTTT,CASSWGTPANTGELFF
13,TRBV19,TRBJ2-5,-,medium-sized,TGTGCCAGTCAGCAAGTCAACAGGGAGACCCAGTACTTC,CASQQVNRETQYF
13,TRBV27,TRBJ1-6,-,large,TGTGCCAGCAGTCCCAACCAGGGGTCACCCCTCCACTTT,CASSPNQGSPLHF
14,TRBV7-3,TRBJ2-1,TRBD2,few,TGTGCCAGCAGCATAGCGGGAGATCAGAATGAGCAGTTCTTC,CASSIAGDQNEQFF
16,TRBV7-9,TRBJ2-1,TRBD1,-,TGTGCCAGCAGCCCCCGGACAGGGGAGTCCTACAATGAGCAGTTCTTC,CASSPRTGESYNEQFF
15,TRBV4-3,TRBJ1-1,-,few,TGCGCCAGCAGCCATAACTTCGGCGGGACCTATGAAGCTTTCTTT,CASSHNFGGTYEAFF
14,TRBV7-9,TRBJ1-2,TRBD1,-,TGTGCCAGCAGTCTGGACAGGGAGCACTATGGCTACACCTTC,CASSLDREHYGYTF
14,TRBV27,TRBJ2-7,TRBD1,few,TGTGCCAGCAGTTCACCGGGACAGGGGGGGACTCAGTACTTC,CASSSPGQGGTQYF
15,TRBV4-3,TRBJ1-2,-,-,TGCGCCAGCAGCCAAGATTCAGGGGCTAGCTATGGCTACACCTTC,CASSQDSGASYGYTF
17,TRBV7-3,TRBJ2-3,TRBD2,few,TGTGCCAGCAGCTCCTCTATAGCGGGATCAAGAACAGATACGCAGTATTTT,CASSSSIAGSRTDTQYF
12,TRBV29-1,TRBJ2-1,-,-,TGCAGCGCAGCAAGGTCGTACAATGAGCAGTTCTTC,CSAARSYNEQFF
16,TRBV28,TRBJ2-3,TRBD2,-,TGTGCCAGCAGTCAAACTAGCGGGGGATACACAGATACGCAGTATTTT,CASSQTSGGYTDTQYF
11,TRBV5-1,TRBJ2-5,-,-,TGCGCCAGCAGGGAGGGGGAGACCCAGTACTTC,CASREGETQYF
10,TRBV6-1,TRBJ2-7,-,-,TGTGAGGGGCAAAGGTCCGAGCAGTACTTC,CEGQRSEQYF
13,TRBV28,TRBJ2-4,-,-,TGTGCCAGCAGTATCGGGGGCAAAAACATTCAGTACTTC,CASSIGGKNIQYF
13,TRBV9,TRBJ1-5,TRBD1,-,TGTGCCAGCAGCGGACAGGGAGGCCAGCCCCAGCATTTT,CASSGQGGQPQHF
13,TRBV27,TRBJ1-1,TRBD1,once,TGTGCCAGCAGTTGGGGGACAGGGGCTGAAGCTTTCTTT,CASSWGTGAEAFF
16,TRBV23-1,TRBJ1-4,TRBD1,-,TGCGCCAGCAGTCAACTGCACAGGGGGCTAGATGAAAAACTGTTTTTT,CASSQLHRGLDEKLFF
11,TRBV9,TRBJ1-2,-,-,TGTGCCAGCGGAACCGGGACTAAAAGCACCTTC,CASGTGTKSTF
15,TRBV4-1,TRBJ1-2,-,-,TGCGCCAGCAGCCTCATCCTTGGGGCAACGGGAGGCTACACCTTC,CASSLILGATGGYTF
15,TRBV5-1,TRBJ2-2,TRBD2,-,TGCGCCAGCAGCTTGGTAGCGGGGAACACCGGGGAGCTGTTTTTT,CASSLVAGNTGELFF
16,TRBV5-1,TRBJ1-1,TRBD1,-,TGCGCCAGCAGCTTAGCAGGGGGTTTAATGAACACTGAAGCTTTCTTT,CASSLAGGLMNTEAFF
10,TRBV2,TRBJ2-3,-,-,TGTGCCAGCGGCCGGGATACGCAGTATTTT,CASGRDTQYF
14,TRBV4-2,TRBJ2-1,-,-,TGTGCCAGCAGCGAGACCGTTGGCCTATCTGAGCAGTTCTTC,CASSETVGLSEQFF
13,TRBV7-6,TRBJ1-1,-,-,TGTGCCAGCAGCGCCACGGACAACACTGAAGCTTTCTTT,CASSATDNTEAFF
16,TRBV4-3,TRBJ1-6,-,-,TGCGCCAGCAGCCAAGAGAGGAGACTTGGGGATTCACCCCTCCACTTT,CASSQERRLGDSPLHF
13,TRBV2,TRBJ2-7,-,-,TGTGCCAGCATGGGCGGAGCCTCCTACGAGCAGTACTTC,CASMGGASYEQYF
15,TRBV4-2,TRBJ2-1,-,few,TGTGCCAGCAGCCAAGAGGCAGGATTAAACAATGAGCAGTTCTTC,CASSQEAGLNNEQFF
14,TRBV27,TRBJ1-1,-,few,TGTGCCAGCAGTTTGGCGGGTGCGACTCCTGAAGCTTTCTTT,CASSLAGATPEAFF
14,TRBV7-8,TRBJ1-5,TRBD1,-,TGTGCCAGCAGTCAGGGGGACAGCGGCCAGCCCCAGCATTTT,CASSQGDSGQPQHF